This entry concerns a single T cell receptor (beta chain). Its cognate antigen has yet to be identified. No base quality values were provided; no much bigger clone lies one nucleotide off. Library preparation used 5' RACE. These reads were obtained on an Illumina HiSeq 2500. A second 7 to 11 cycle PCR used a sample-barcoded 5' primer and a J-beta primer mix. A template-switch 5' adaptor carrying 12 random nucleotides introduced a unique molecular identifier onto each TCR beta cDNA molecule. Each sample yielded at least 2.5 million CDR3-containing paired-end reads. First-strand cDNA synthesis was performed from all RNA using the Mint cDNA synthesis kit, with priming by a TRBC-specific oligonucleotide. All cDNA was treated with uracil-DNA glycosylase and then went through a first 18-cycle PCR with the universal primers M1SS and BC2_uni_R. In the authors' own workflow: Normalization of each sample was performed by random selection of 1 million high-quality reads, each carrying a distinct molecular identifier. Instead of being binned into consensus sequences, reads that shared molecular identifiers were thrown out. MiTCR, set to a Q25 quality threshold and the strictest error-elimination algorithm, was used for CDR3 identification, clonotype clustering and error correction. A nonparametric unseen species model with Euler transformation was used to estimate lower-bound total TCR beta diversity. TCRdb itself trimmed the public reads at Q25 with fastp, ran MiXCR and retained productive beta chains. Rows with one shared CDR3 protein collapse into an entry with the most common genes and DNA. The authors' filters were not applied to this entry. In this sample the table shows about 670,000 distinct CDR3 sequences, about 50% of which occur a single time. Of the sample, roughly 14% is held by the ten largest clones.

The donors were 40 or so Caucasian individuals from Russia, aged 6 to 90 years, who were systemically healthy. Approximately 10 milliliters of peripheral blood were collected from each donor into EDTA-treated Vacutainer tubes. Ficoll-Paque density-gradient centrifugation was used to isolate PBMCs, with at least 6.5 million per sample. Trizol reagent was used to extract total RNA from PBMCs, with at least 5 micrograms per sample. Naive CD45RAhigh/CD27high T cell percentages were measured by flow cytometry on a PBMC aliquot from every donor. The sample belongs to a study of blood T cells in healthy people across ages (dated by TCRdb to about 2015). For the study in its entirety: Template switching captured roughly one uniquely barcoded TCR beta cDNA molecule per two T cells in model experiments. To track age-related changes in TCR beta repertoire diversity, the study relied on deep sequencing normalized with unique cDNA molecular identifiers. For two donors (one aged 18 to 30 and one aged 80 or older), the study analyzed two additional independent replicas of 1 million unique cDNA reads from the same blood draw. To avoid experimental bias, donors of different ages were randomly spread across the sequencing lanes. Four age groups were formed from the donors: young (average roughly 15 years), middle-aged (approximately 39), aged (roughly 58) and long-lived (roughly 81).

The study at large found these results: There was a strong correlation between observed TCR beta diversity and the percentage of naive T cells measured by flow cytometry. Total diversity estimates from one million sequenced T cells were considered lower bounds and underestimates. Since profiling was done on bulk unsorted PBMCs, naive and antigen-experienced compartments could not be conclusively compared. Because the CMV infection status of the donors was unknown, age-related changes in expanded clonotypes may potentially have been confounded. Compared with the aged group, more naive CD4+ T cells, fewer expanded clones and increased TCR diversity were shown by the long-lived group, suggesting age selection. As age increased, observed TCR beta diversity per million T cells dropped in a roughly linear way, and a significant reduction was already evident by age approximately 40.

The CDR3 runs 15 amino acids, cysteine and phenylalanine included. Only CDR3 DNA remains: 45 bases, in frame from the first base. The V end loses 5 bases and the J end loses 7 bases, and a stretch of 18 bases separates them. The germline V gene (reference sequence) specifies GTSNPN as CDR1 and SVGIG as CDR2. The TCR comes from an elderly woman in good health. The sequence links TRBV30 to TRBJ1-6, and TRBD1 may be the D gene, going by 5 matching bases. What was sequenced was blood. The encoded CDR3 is CAWGRAQVTNSPLHF. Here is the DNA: TGTGCCTGGGGGCGGGCACAGGTTACGAATTCACCCCTCCACTTT.